The rows below give T cell receptor beta chains drawn from one sample of a study of cytomegalovirus exposure and HLA in healthy donors. Repertoires were generated with immunoSEQ multiplex PCR, while TCRdb's copy carries only in-frame clones and drops some. The sample carries about 160,000 clones, around three quarters recorded once. Specimen: PBMCs. These TCRs come from a man aged 45-65 years in good health and CMV-seropositive. Both conserved end residues are part of each CDR3. D genes are given only for firm matches. Size is omitted from some rows. Given values are once, few, many or a class for expanded clones.

clone size: -
J gene: TRBJ1-4
V gene: TRBV4-2
D gene: -
CDR3 protein: CASSQDPGKDEKLFF
CDR3 DNA: TGTGCCAGCAGCCAAGATCCGGGGAAGGATGAAAAACTGTTTTTT

clone size: -
J gene: TRBJ2-2
V gene: TRBV10-3
D gene: -
CDR3 protein: CAISGIGSGELFF
CDR3 DNA: TGTGCCATCAGTGGTATCGGGTCCGGGGAGCTGTTTTTT

clone size: -
J gene: TRBJ2-3
V gene: TRBV5-1
D gene: -
CDR3 protein: CASSFTGTSTDTQYF
CDR3 DNA: TGCGCCAGCAGCTTTACGGGTACTAGCACAGATACGCAGTATTTT

clone size: -
J gene: TRBJ1-5
V gene: TRBV2
D gene: -
CDR3 protein: CASRREYSGNQPQHF
CDR3 DNA: TGTGCCAGCCGGCGGGAATACAGTGGTAATCAGCCCCAGCATTTT

clone size: -
J gene: TRBJ2-7
V gene: TRBV28
D gene: -
CDR3 protein: CASSRLGIYEQYF
CDR3 DNA: TGTGCCAGCAGCAGATTGGGCATTTACGAGCAGTACTTC

clone size: -
J gene: TRBJ2-3
V gene: TRBV7-9
D gene: TRBD2
CDR3 protein: CASSFKRRLAGRADAQYF
CDR3 DNA: TGTGCCAGCAGCTTCAAACGACGACTAGCGGGGAGAGCAGATGCGCAGTATTTT

clone size: -
J gene: TRBJ2-5
V gene: TRBV5-6
D gene: -
CDR3 protein: CASSSYRVQETQYF
CDR3 DNA: TGTGCCAGCAGCTCGTACAGGGTACAGGAGACCCAGTACTTC

clone size: once
J gene: TRBJ1-3
V gene: TRBV10-2
D gene: -
CDR3 protein: CASEGYGNTIYF
CDR3 DNA: TGCGCCAGCGAGGGTTACGGAAACACCATATATTTT

clone size: -
J gene: TRBJ1-4
V gene: TRBV10-3
D gene: TRBD1
CDR3 protein: CAIRQGQGEKLFF
CDR3 DNA: TGTGCCATCAGACAGGGGCAGGGGGAAAAACTGTTTTTT

clone size: few
J gene: TRBJ2-7
V gene: TRBV6-4
D gene: TRBD1
CDR3 protein: CAITWTGPSSYEQYF
CDR3 DNA: TGTGCCATCACGTGGACAGGACCCTCCTCCTACGAGCAGTACTTC

clone size: -
J gene: TRBJ2-1
V gene: TRBV7-9
D gene: TRBD1
CDR3 protein: CASSFTGVEQFF
CDR3 DNA: TGTGCCAGCAGCTTTACAGGGGTTGAGCAGTTCTTC

clone size: -
J gene: TRBJ1-5
V gene: TRBV19
D gene: -
CDR3 protein: CASSILHGSNQPQHF
CDR3 DNA: TGTGCCAGTAGTATACTCCACGGTAGCAATCAGCCCCAGCATTTT

clone size: -
J gene: TRBJ2-7
V gene: TRBV6-5
D gene: TRBD1
CDR3 protein: CASSFPGQGTYEQYF
CDR3 DNA: TGTGCCAGCAGTTTTCCGGGACAGGGCACCTACGAGCAGTACTTC

clone size: -
J gene: TRBJ1-4
V gene: TRBV4-3
D gene: TRBD1
CDR3 protein: CASKKSPGQGTLWNEKLFF
CDR3 DNA: TGCGCCAGCAAAAAAAGCCCGGGACAGGGAACCCTTTGGAATGAAAAACTGTTTTTT

clone size: -
J gene: TRBJ1-6
V gene: TRBV2
D gene: -
CDR3 protein: CAEGRGLYNSPLHF
CDR3 DNA: TGTGCCGAGGGAAGGGGACTCTATAATTCACCCCTCCACTTT

clone size: -
J gene: TRBJ2-7
V gene: TRBV28
D gene: TRBD1
CDR3 protein: CASSRPGTGSYEQYF
CDR3 DNA: TGTGCCAGCAGTCGTCCCGGGACAGGCTCCTACGAGCAGTACTTC

clone size: once
J gene: TRBJ2-1
V gene: TRBV28
D gene: -
CDR3 protein: CASSPRPEAYYNEQFF
CDR3 DNA: TGTGCCAGCAGTCCCCGGCCGGAGGCTTACTACAATGAGCAGTTCTTC

clone size: few
J gene: TRBJ2-7
V gene: TRBV5-4
D gene: -
CDR3 protein: CASSLAGVSYEQYF
CDR3 DNA: TGTGCCAGCAGCTTGGCAGGGGTAAGCTACGAGCAGTACTTC

clone size: -
J gene: TRBJ1-1
V gene: TRBV11-2
D gene: TRBD1
CDR3 protein: CASSRDREYTEAFF
CDR3 DNA: TGTGCCAGCAGCCGGGACAGGGAGTACACTGAAGCTTTCTTT

clone size: -
J gene: TRBJ2-2
V gene: TRBV29-1
D gene: TRBD2
CDR3 protein: CSVLGLAGGRNTGELFF
CDR3 DNA: TGCAGCGTCCTCGGACTAGCGGGGGGGCGGAACACCGGGGAGCTGTTTTTT

clone size: -
J gene: TRBJ1-1
V gene: TRBV5-1
D gene: TRBD1
CDR3 protein: CASSQGTGNTEAFF
CDR3 DNA: TGCGCCAGCAGCCAAGGGACAGGGAACACTGAAGCTTTCTTT

clone size: -
J gene: TRBJ2-7
V gene: TRBV27
D gene: -
CDR3 protein: CASGYDAAYEQYF
CDR3 DNA: TGTGCCAGCGGCTATGACGCGGCCTACGAGCAGTACTTC

clone size: -
J gene: TRBJ2-7
V gene: TRBV4-3
D gene: TRBD1
CDR3 protein: CASSPGQGSSYEQYF
CDR3 DNA: TGCGCCAGCAGCCCGGGACAGGGCAGCTCCTACGAGCAGTACTTC

clone size: -
J gene: TRBJ1-5
V gene: TRBV6-4
D gene: -
CDR3 protein: CASSDSRADYHSNQPQHF
CDR3 DNA: TGTGCCAGCAGTGACTCTAGGGCAGACTACCATAGCAATCAGCCCCAGCATTTT

clone size: -
J gene: TRBJ1-4
V gene: TRBV6-5
D gene: TRBD1
CDR3 protein: CASRGGQLGGEKLFF
CDR3 DNA: TGTGCCAGCAGGGGGGGACAGCTTGGAGGTGAAAAACTGTTTTTT

clone size: -
J gene: TRBJ1-1
V gene: TRBV5-1
D gene: TRBD1
CDR3 protein: CASKAGGFTEAFF
CDR3 DNA: TGCGCCAGCAAGGCAGGGGGCTTCACTGAAGCTTTCTTT

clone size: -
J gene: TRBJ2-1
V gene: TRBV9
D gene: -
CDR3 protein: CASSHGLLTAQFNNEQFF
CDR3 DNA: TGTGCCAGCAGCCACGGGTTGCTAACGGCTCAGTTCAACAATGAGCAGTTCTTC

clone size: -
J gene: TRBJ2-3
V gene: TRBV11-2
D gene: TRBD2
CDR3 protein: CASTKAGGMDTQYF
CDR3 DNA: TGTGCCAGCACCAAAGCGGGGGGGATGGATACGCAGTATTTT

clone size: few
J gene: TRBJ1-1
V gene: TRBV7-2
D gene: -
CDR3 protein: CASSLGPGAEAFF
CDR3 DNA: TGTGCCAGCAGCTTAGGGCCAGGTGCCGAAGCTTTCTTT

clone size: few
J gene: TRBJ1-4
V gene: TRBV5-6
D gene: -
CDR3 protein: CASSLRAGGGDDEKLFF
CDR3 DNA: TGTGCCAGCAGCTTAAGGGCAGGAGGAGGGGATGATGAAAAACTGTTTTTT

clone size: medium-sized
J gene: TRBJ2-3
V gene: TRBV5-6
D gene: TRBD2
CDR3 protein: CASSSSGSGGDTQYF
CDR3 DNA: TGTGCCAGCAGCTCCAGTGGTAGCGGGGGAGATACGCAGTATTTT

clone size: -
J gene: TRBJ2-7
V gene: TRBV19
D gene: -
CDR3 protein: CASSIDMDRTYEQYF
CDR3 DNA: TGTGCCAGTAGTATAGATATGGACAGAACCTACGAGCAGTACTTC

clone size: once
J gene: TRBJ2-5
V gene: TRBV27
D gene: TRBD2
CDR3 protein: CASSLASGGGETQYF
CDR3 DNA: TGTGCCAGCAGTCTGGCTAGCGGGGGAGGGGAGACCCAGTACTTC

clone size: -
J gene: TRBJ2-3
V gene: TRBV7-9
D gene: TRBD1
CDR3 protein: CASSPWDRGSGDTQYF
CDR3 DNA: TGTGCCAGCAGCCCATGGGACAGGGGGTCGGGAGATACGCAGTATTTT

clone size: -
J gene: TRBJ1-1
V gene: TRBV7-8
D gene: -
CDR3 protein: CASSSRIIFSEAFF
CDR3 DNA: TGTGCCAGCAGCTCGCGTATTATCTTCTCTGAAGCTTTCTTT

clone size: few
J gene: TRBJ1-2
V gene: TRBV7-9
D gene: -
CDR3 protein: CASSSSGYRTGYGYTF
CDR3 DNA: TGTGCCAGCAGCTCCTCAGGGTACCGGACCGGCTATGGCTACACCTTC

clone size: -
J gene: TRBJ1-2
V gene: TRBV30
D gene: -
CDR3 protein: CAWSVVRWQTANYGYTF
CDR3 DNA: TGTGCCTGGAGTGTAGTTCGTTGGCAGACTGCTAACTATGGCTACACCTTC

clone size: -
J gene: TRBJ2-1
V gene: TRBV5-1
D gene: -
CDR3 protein: CASSPNYNEQFF
CDR3 DNA: TGCGCCAGCAGCCCAAACTACAATGAGCAGTTCTTC

clone size: -
J gene: TRBJ2-7
V gene: TRBV4-1
D gene: TRBD1
CDR3 protein: CASSRGTGGYEQYF
CDR3 DNA: TGCGCCAGCAGTCGCGGGACAGGGGGCTACGAGCAGTACTTC

clone size: once
J gene: TRBJ1-2
V gene: TRBV7-2
D gene: -
CDR3 protein: CASGKDSANYGYTF
CDR3 DNA: TGTGCCAGCGGAAAGGACAGCGCTAACTATGGCTACACCTTC